The T cell receptor beta chain under discussion was sequenced for a study of T cell changes during pregnancy in multiple sclerosis. The protocol was immunoSEQ multiplex PCR, while the TCRdb copy is restricted to in-frame clones and leaves out a portion. The data show 40,000 to 55,000 clones, around 90% seen once. With V trimmed by 10 bases and J by 0 bases, 14 bases remained unmatched. Germline loops: CDR1 MNHNS, CDR2 SASEGT. The CDR3 totals 18 residues. The source is a female donor with multiple sclerosis, enrolled in a pregnancy study. Source: CD4+ T cells from peripheral blood mononuclear cells, taken before pregnancy. The chain couples TRBV6-1 to TRBJ2-1, with 11 nucleotides matching TRBD2. CDR3 sequence reads: CATRELAGAPSSYNEQFF. The CDR3 nucleotides read TGTGCCACCAGGGAACTAGCGGGAGCCCCGAGCTCCTACAATGAGCAGTTCTTC.